Described below is a single T cell receptor beta chain sequence and its context. Its specificity is not known. Mismatch with germline at one junction end may stem from a read error. These data are taken from a study of T cells after yellow fever vaccination. As for the study in general: Libraries from low-cell-number fractions were prepared with the SMART-Seq v4 Ultra Low Input RNA kit.

TCRdb reprocessed the 5' RACE reads with MiXCR, giving one entry per CDR3 protein. The sample records 550,000 or so distinct CDR3 sequences, 15% to 20% being singletons. The study, taken as a whole, reports: Contaminating bulk clonotypes could be abundant in FACS-sorted repertoires.

Germline CDR1 is DFQATT and CDR2 is SNEGSKA (reference sequence). The CDR3 runs 14 residues. V usage is TRBV20-1 and J usage is TRBJ2-2; tentative D call: TRBD2 (6 bases). The TCR was taken from a man under 40 who received the YFV17D yellow fever vaccine. The sample here was PBMCs, taken 15 days after the yellow fever booster vaccination. The CDR3 region has the DNA TGCAGTGCTAGAGTAGGCGGGAACGCCGGGGAGCTGTTTTTT. It translates to CSARVGGNAGELFF.